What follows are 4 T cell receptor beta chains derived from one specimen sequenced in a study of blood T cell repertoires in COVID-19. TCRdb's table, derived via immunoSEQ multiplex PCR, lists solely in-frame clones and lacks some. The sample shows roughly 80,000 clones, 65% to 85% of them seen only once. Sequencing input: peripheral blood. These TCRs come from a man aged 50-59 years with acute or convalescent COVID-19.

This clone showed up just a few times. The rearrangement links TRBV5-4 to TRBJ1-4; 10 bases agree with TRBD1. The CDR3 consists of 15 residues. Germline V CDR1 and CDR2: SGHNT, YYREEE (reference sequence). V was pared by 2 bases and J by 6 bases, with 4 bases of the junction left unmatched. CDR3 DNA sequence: TGTGCCAGCAGCTTTCCCGGGACAGGGGATGAAAAACTGTTTTTT. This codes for CASSFPGTGDEKLFF.

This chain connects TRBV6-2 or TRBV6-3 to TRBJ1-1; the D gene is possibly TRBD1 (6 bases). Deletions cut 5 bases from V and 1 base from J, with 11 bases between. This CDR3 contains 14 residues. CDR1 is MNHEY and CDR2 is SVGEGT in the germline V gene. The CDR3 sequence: CASSIAGENTEAFF. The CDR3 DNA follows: TGTGCCAGCAGTATAGCAGGGGAGAACACTGAAGCTTTCTTT.

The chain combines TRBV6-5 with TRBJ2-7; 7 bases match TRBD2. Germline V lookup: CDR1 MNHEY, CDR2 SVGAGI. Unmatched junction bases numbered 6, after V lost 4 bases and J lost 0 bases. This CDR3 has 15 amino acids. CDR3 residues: CASSFSGLSSYEQYF. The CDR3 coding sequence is TGTGCCAGCAGTTTCTCGGGACTAAGCTCCTACGAGCAGTACTTC.

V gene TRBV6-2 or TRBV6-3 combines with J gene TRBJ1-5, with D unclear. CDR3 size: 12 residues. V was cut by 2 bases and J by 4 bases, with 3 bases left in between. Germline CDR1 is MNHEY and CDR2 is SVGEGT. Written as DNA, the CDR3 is TGTGCCAGCAGTTACCAAAATCAGCCCCAGCATTTT. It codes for CASSYQNQPQHF.